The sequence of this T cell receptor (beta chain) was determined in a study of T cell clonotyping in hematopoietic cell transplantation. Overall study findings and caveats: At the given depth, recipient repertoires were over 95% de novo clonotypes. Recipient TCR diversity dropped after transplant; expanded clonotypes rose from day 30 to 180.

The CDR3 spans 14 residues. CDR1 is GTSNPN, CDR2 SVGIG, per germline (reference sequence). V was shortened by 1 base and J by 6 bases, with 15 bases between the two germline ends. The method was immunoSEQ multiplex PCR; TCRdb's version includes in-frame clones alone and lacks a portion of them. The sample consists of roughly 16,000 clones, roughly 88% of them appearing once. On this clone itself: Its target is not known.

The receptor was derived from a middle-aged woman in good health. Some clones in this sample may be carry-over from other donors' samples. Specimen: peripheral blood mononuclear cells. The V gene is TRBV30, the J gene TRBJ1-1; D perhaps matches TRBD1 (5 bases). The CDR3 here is CAWSADGGGAEAFF. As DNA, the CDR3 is TGTGCCTGGAGTGCCGACGGGGGAGGGGCTGAAGCTTTCTTT.